Each of the 25 T cell receptor beta chains below was sequenced from the same sample in a study of T-cell memory formation after mild COVID-19 (dated by TCRdb to the early 2020s). Libraries were constructed by 5' RACE. Reads for this sample came from an Illumina NovaSeq 6000. TCRdb reworked the public reads: Q25 trimming with fastp, MiXCR clone assembly, productive beta chains retained. Each CDR3 protein appears once, grouped with its most common genes and DNA. The sample contains about 88,000 distinct CDR3 sequences, more than 20% of them found a single time. Of the sample, over 40% is held by the ten largest clones. Sequences were obtained from PBMCs or a T cell subset sorted from them (not recorded which). These receptors originate from a man between 18 and 29 years old who had mild COVID-19 (a few samples of this study predate the infection). The sample titles of this study are shuffled in the database, so cell type and time point are left out; the donor was told from shared clones.

The chain employs TRBV5-1 and TRBJ2-5, with 11 bases aligning to TRBD2. The germline gives CDR1 SGHRS, CDR2 YFSETQ. J was trimmed by 4 bases and V by 8 bases; bases with no gene match: 7. The CDR3 has 14 amino acids. CDR3 DNA: TGCGCCAGTCGACTAGCGGGGTTCCTAGAGACCCAGTACTTC. Translation gives CASRLAGFLETQYF.

The chain employs TRBV7-3 and TRBJ2-1, with 13 bases fitting TRBD2. Germline CDR1 reads SGHTA; CDR2 reads FQGTGA. The trim removed 4 bases at V and 10 bases at J, leaving 1 base unmatched. This CDR3 spans 13 amino acids. The CDR3 nucleotides are TGTGCCAGCAGCTCGGGACTAGCGGGGGAGCAGTTCTTC. This codes for CASSSGLAGEQFF.

This clonotype appeared many times. The chain carries TRBV7-9 and TRBJ2-1; possibly TRBD1 or TRBD2 for D (6 bases each). V gave up 5 bases and J gave up 4 bases, with 12 bases separating them. The germline V gene encodes CDR1 SEHNR and CDR2 FQNEAQ (reference sequence). This CDR3 spans 14 amino acids. CDR3 residues: CASSDGGPYNEQFF. The CDR3 bases are TGTGCCAGCAGCGATGGGGGGCCTTACAATGAGCAGTTCTTC.

This chain uses TRBV4-1 with TRBJ2-1; possibly TRBD1 or TRBD2 for D (5 bases each). Germline lookup yields CDR1 MGHRA and CDR2 YSYEKL. V was shortened by 4 bases and J by 1 base, with 17 bases between the two germline ends. CDR3 length: 17 amino acids. The CDR3 region has the DNA TGCGCCAGCAGCCCCTCCGGGACCGTGGGGTCCTACAATGAGCAGTTCTTC. It encodes CASSPSGTVGSYNEQFF.

CDR3 amino acids: CASSQGAEQPQHF. The CDR3 nucleotides read TGTGCCAGCAGCCAGGGGGCCGAGCAGCCCCAGCATTTT. The chain carries TRBV12-3 or TRBV12-4 and TRBJ1-5; 8 bases fit TRBD1. Trimming took 6 bases from V and 7 from J; bases not matched to a gene: 5. The CDR3 has 13 amino acids.

The sample holds a few counts of this clonotype. The CDR3 is CASSPTGATSTDTQYF. Written as DNA, the CDR3 is TGTGCCAGCAGCCCGACGGGGGCAACATCCACAGATACGCAGTATTTT. V is TRBV9 and J is TRBJ2-3; TRBD1 or TRBD2 may be the D gene (6 bases each). There are 16 residues in the CDR3. Trimming stripped 4 bases from V and 2 bases from J, with 17 bases between. Germline assignment: CDR1 SGDLS and CDR2 YYNGEE.

V gene TRBV12-3 or TRBV12-4 combines with J gene TRBJ2-3; the match to TRBD2 covers 7 bases. The CDR3 extends over 16 amino acids. The junction had 10 bases not matched to a gene; V was cut back by 6 bases and J by 1 base. CDR3 residues: CASSTSVRGGTDTQYF. Written as DNA, the CDR3 is TGTGCCAGCAGCACCTCGGTACGGGGGGGCACAGATACGCAGTATTTT.

The rearrangement links TRBV5-5 to TRBJ2-7; a possible D gene is TRBD1 (5 bases). This CDR3 has 14 residues. In germline, CDR1 is SGHKS, CDR2 YYEKEE (reference sequence). Trimming shortened V by 0 bases and J by 4 bases, and 11 bases separated the two germline ends. As DNA, the CDR3 is TGTGCCAGCAGCTTGGGACAGAAAGTTTACGAGCAGTACTTC. This gives the protein CASSLGQKVYEQYF.

CDR3 nucleotide sequence: TGCGCCAGCAGCCCAGGTGGGGGTTCCGGGGAGCTGTTTTTT. As protein: CASSPGGGSGELFF. This chain connects TRBV4-1 to TRBJ2-2, with D perhaps TRBD1 or TRBD2 (5 bases each). CDR1 and CDR2 from the germline V gene are MGHRA and YSYEKL. V was shortened by 4 bases and J by 6 bases, with 12 bases between the two germline ends. This CDR3 is 14 amino acids long.

This clonotype was observed a handful of times. The chain is built from TRBV6-2 or TRBV6-3 and TRBJ1-1, with D maybe TRBD1 (5 bases). CDR1 MNHEY and CDR2 SVGEGT come from the germline V gene. V lost 0 bases to trimming and J lost 11 bases, with 10 bases between them. CDR3 size: 12 residues. CDR3 in DNA: TGTGCCAGCAGTTACTCCGCAGGGCGGGCTTTCTTT. This gives the protein CASSYSAGRAFF.

J is TRBJ1-1 and V is TRBV2; D uncertain. Germline-derived CDR1 and CDR2 are SNHLY and FYNNEI. The CDR3 consists of 14 residues. The germline V and J ends were trimmed by 3 bases and 0 bases, with 8 bases remaining between them. The CDR3 loop reads CASSDALMNTEAFF. For the CDR3, the DNA is TGTGCCAGCAGTGACGCACTTATGAACACTGAAGCTTTCTTT.

The chain employs TRBV27 and TRBJ1-1, with 7 nucleotides matching TRBD1. Per germline, CDR1 MNHEY and CDR2 SMNVEV (reference sequence). The V gene end was trimmed by 7 bases and the J gene end by 4 bases; junction bases not matched to a gene: 6. The CDR3 contains 13 residues. CDR3 DNA: TGTGCCAGCAAACAGGGGATGGTCACTGAAGCTTTCTTT. Amino acid sequence: CASKQGMVTEAFF.

The V call is TRBV5-1, the J call TRBJ2-7; 8 positions match TRBD1. Per germline, CDR1 SGHRS and CDR2 YFSETQ. Germline trimming cut 0 bases from V and 3 bases from J; bases unmatched to any gene: 5. The CDR3 consists of 15 residues. The CDR3 DNA reads as TGCGCCAGCAGCTTGGCCCGGACAGGGAACTACGAGCAGTACTTC. As protein: CASSLARTGNYEQYF.

There are a few counts of this clonotype. This sequence joins TRBV5-5 and TRBJ2-7, with unresolved D. The V end lost 2 bases, the J end lost 5 bases, and 11 bases lay between the germline ends. CDR1 is SGHKS, CDR2 YYEKEE, per germline (reference sequence). The CDR3 has 13 residues. The CDR3 coding sequence is TGTGCCAGCAGCTTAGCGCCCCAGGACGAGCAGTACTTC. This codes for CASSLAPQDEQYF.

This clonotype was seen a few times. V and J are TRBV4-1 and TRBJ1-2; D remains unclear. The V gene lost 0 bases and the J gene lost 5 bases, with 19 bases spanning the gap. This CDR3 spans 17 amino acids. Per the germline V gene, CDR1 is MGHRA and CDR2 is YSYEKL. CDR3 sequence (DNA): TGCGCCAGCAGCCAAGATAGTCGCCGGATGGGGATTTATGGCTACACCTTC. The encoded protein is CASSQDSRRMGIYGYTF.

This clonotype showed up just a few times. The chain uses TRBV29-1 and TRBJ2-2; 7 nucleotides agree with TRBD1. CDR1 SQVTM and CDR2 ANQGSEA come from the germline V gene. The CDR3 is 13 amino acids. V dropped 6 bases and J dropped 7; count of bases not matched to a gene: 8. The CDR3 spells CSVDTGTVGELFF. The CDR3 nucleotides read TGCAGCGTGGACACCGGGACAGTCGGGGAGCTGTTTTTT.

The chain recombines TRBV7-9 with TRBJ1-1; D perhaps matches TRBD1 (5 bases). The V end lost 11 bases, the J end lost 3 bases, and 16 bases lay between the germline ends. The CDR3 has 13 amino acids. In germline, CDR1 is SEHNR, CDR2 FQNEAQ (reference sequence). This CDR3 reads CALGQGGHTEAFF. In DNA, the CDR3 is TGTGCCCTAGGCCAGGGTGGTCACACTGAAGCTTTCTTT.

A few counts support this clonotype. This chain uses TRBV15 with TRBJ1-1, with D perhaps matching TRBD1 (5 bases). CDR1 is LNHNV, CDR2 YYDKDF, per germline (reference sequence). The CDR3 length is 18 residues. Trimming shortened V by 1 base and J by 1 base, and 19 bases separated the two germline ends. CDR3 sequence reads: CATSRVGVGGDGNTEAFF. The CDR3 DNA sequence: TGTGCCACCAGCAGAGTTGGTGTTGGCGGGGACGGGAACACTGAAGCTTTCTTT.

This rearrangement joins TRBV6-2 or TRBV6-3 to TRBJ2-5, with 10 bases identical to TRBD2. Germline V gene lookup returns CDR1 MNHEY and CDR2 SVGEGT. The V and J ends lost 4 bases and 1 base, in that order; junction bases with no gene match: 6. The CDR3 runs 16 residues. CDR3 in amino acids: CASSLTRTSGQETQYF. In DNA, the CDR3 is TGTGCCAGCAGTTTGACAAGGACTAGCGGCCAAGAGACCCAGTACTTC.

As concerns this clonotype: Likely a read error: the CDR3 ends without its conserved phenylalanine or tryptophan. This chain connects TRBV7-9 to TRBJ1-4; 8 nucleotides match TRBD1. Germline V CDR1 and CDR2: SEHNR, FQNEAQ (reference sequence). V shed 5 bases, J shed 6 bases, and the junction held 8 bases outside the gene matches. The length of the CDR3 is 15 residues. CDR3 bases: TGTGCCAGCAGCGGTCAGGGGGCATCGTATGAAAAACTGTTTCTT. Encoded protein: CASSGQGASYEKLFL.

This clonotype was picked up a small number of times. The chain is built from TRBV4-2 and TRBJ2-4; no clear D gene. Germline V gives CDR1 LGHNA, CDR2 YNFKEQ. Deletions cut 0 bases from V and 10 bases from J, with 13 bases between. CDR3 length: 14 amino acids. In nucleotides, the CDR3 is TGTGCCAGCAGCCAAGACGTCGGCTTCGGGATTCAGTACTTC. The encoded protein is CASSQDVGFGIQYF.

This clonotype was counted between two and nine times. The chain joins TRBV7-6 to TRBJ2-1, with TRBD1 identical over 8 bases. Per the germline V gene, CDR1 is SGHVS and CDR2 is FNYEAQ. V was pared by 5 bases and J by 15 bases, with 6 bases of the junction left unmatched. The CDR3 length is 11 residues. The CDR3: CASSLGQGAFF. DNA for the CDR3: TGTGCCAGCAGCCTCGGACAGGGAGCGTTCTTC.

The gene calls are TRBV20-1 and TRBJ2-7; D not resolved. Germline CDR1 DFQATT, CDR2 SNEGSKA (reference sequence). CDR3 size: 12 residues. Trimming left V 6 bases short and J 1 base short, with 10 bases between. The CDR3 DNA follows: TGCAGTGCCGCTCTTAATTCCTACGAGCAGTACGTC. Its translation: CSAALNSYEQYV.

This sequence joins TRBV19 and TRBJ1-5; weak D call: TRBD1 (5 bases). Between the trimmed V and J ends, which lost 5 bases and 0 bases, there was a span of 11 bases. The CDR3 sequence is 15 residues long. The germline CDR1 and CDR2 sequences are LNHDA and SQIVND (reference sequence). The CDR3 DNA reads as TGTGCCAGTAGTTACTTGGGGGGTAGCAATCAGCCCCAGCATTTT. The encoded protein is CASSYLGGSNQPQHF.

The J gene is TRBJ2-7, the V gene TRBV20-1; D assignment may be TRBD1 or TRBD2 (6 bases each). V dropped 2 bases and J dropped 1 base, with 15 bases sitting between them. This CDR3 is built from 15 residues. Germline loops: CDR1 DFQATT, CDR2 SNEGSKA (reference sequence). CDR3 protein: CSARKIGGASYEQYF. For the CDR3, the DNA is TGCAGTGCTAGAAAAATCGGGGGCGCATCCTACGAGCAGTACTTC.